These 21 T cell receptor beta chains were all obtained from the same sample, sequenced in a study of T cells in localized non-small cell lung cancer. Produced via immunoSEQ multiplex PCR; TCRdb's table is partial and in-frame only. This table has tens of thousands of clones, 84% appearing once. Sequences were derived from peripheral blood, sampled before any cancer treatment. The receptor source for this set is a man between 35 and 75 years old with stage I lung adenocarcinoma.

The DNA of the CDR3 is TGTGCCAGCAGCTTGGACGCGGCTAGCGGAGGCACAGATACGCAGTATTTT. It codes for CASSLDAASGGTDTQYF. The rearrangement uses TRBV5-4 and TRBJ2-3, with 7 bases fitting TRBD2. The CDR3 spans 17 residues. Germline V lookup: CDR1 SGHNT, CDR2 YYREEE (reference sequence). Losses at the gene ends were 0 bases for V and 1 base for J; bases not matched to a gene: 8.

This clone showed up just a few times. The chain joins TRBV28 to TRBJ2-3; D possibly corresponds to TRBD1 (7 bases). V was cut by 6 bases and J by 7 bases, with 26 bases left in between. CDR1 is MDHEN, CDR2 SYDVKM, per germline. CDR3 size: 17 residues. In DNA, the CDR3 is TGTGCCAGCAGCTATCTCCCAGGGGGGAGATTAGTGTATACGCAGTATTTT. Translated: CASSYLPGGRLVYTQYF.

V usage is TRBV6-5 and J usage is TRBJ2-7; no firm D call. Between the trimmed V and J ends, which lost 0 bases and 0 bases, there was a span of 3 bases. CDR3 size: 13 residues. Germline CDR1 and CDR2: MNHEY and SVGAGI. The CDR3 nucleotides read TGTGCCAGCAGTTACTCGAACTCCTACGAGCAGTACTTC. It codes for CASSYSNSYEQYF.

CDR3 sequence reads: CASSREGYEQYF. The CDR3 DNA reads as TGCGCCAGCAGCCGGGAGGGATACGAGCAGTACTTC. The V and J genes are TRBV5-1 and TRBJ2-7, with TRBD2 matching 8 bases. CDR1 is SGHRS, CDR2 YFSETQ, per germline. The CDR3 loop spans 12 amino acids. Trimming removed 4 bases from V and 4 bases from J; junction bases left unmatched: 1.

The chain combines TRBV19 with TRBJ2-1, with TRBD2 identical over 8 bases. The CDR3 is made up of 15 amino acids. Trimming at V came to 5 bases and at J to 4 bases, leaving 7 bases not matched to a gene. In germline, CDR1 is LNHDA, CDR2 SQIVND (reference sequence). CDR3 loop: CASSSSAGEYNEQFF. Here the CDR3 DNA reads TGTGCCAGTAGTTCTTCAGCGGGAGAATACAATGAGCAGTTCTTC.

CDR3 in DNA: TGTGCCAGCAGTGGACAGCTCATAAAGCCCCAGCATTTT. As protein: CASSGQLIKPQHF. V and J are TRBV28 and TRBJ1-5; tentatively, D is TRBD1 (6 bases). The CDR3 length is 13 residues. CDR1 and CDR2 from the germline V gene are MDHEN and SYDVKM. Trimming took off 5 bases at V and 8 bases at J, with 13 bases between the two ends.

This chain connects TRBV2 to TRBJ1-4; TRBD1 matches 7 bases. The CDR3 is 14 residues long. V dropped 8 bases and J dropped 13; count of bases not matched to a gene: 16. In germline, CDR1 is SNHLY, CDR2 FYNNEI. For the CDR3, the DNA is TGTGCCAGCCGAGAGATGGGACAGTCAGCCGGACTGTTTTTT. This encodes CASREMGQSAGLFF.

This rearrangement joins TRBV6-1 to TRBJ2-4, with D uncertain. CDR1 is MNHNS and CDR2 is SASEGT in the germline V gene. This CDR3 has 16 amino acids. V was clipped by 3 bases and J by 0 bases, with 12 bases between them. CDR3 sequence: CASSDYGALAKNIQYF. In DNA, the CDR3 is TGTGCCAGCAGTGACTACGGTGCTTTAGCCAAAAACATTCAGTACTTC.

The chain combines TRBV27 with TRBJ1-1, with D tentatively TRBD1 (6 bases). Between the trimmed V and J ends, which lost 6 bases and 1 base, there was a span of 12 bases. The CDR3 has 14 residues. Looked up from germline, CDR1 is MNHEY and CDR2 is SMNVEV (reference sequence). CDR3 sequence: CASRGAGANTEAFF. The DNA for the CDR3 is TGTGCCAGCAGGGGGGCGGGAGCGAACACTGAAGCTTTCTTT.

In this sample, this clone turned up once. The chain has TRBV5-6 and TRBJ2-1; TRBD1 might be the D (5 bases). Germline CDR1 SGHDT, CDR2 YYEEEE. The CDR3 has 15 amino acids. The V end lost 1 base, the J end lost 0 bases, and 8 bases lay between the germline ends. The CDR3 coding sequence is TGTGCCAGCAGCTTGAAGGGGAACTCCTACAATGAGCAGTTCTTC. Translating it yields CASSLKGNSYNEQFF.

The V and J genes are TRBV29-1 and TRBJ2-7, with 7 bases matching TRBD2. This CDR3 region has 13 residues. The V segment lost 2 bases and the J segment 6 bases; nucleotides outside the gene matches: 7. Germline V gene data show CDR1 as SQVTM and CDR2 as ANQGSEA. The CDR3 region is CSVESSTGGEQYF. The CDR3 region has the DNA TGCAGCGTTGAATCGTCCACGGGGGGCGAGCAGTACTTC.

V and J are TRBV28 and TRBJ2-5; unclear D gene. Germline CDR1 is MDHEN and CDR2 is SYDVKM. Trimming left V 2 bases short and J 3 bases short, with 10 bases between. The CDR3 totals 14 residues. For the CDR3, the DNA is TGTGCCAGCAGTTTACCGGAAGGGAAAGAGACCCAGTACTTC. This codes for CASSLPEGKETQYF.

The gene calls are TRBV6-5 and TRBJ1-2; D remains ambiguous. V was clipped by 2 bases and J by 1 base, with 8 bases between them. The CDR3 is 14 amino acids. The V gene's germline CDR1 is MNHEY and CDR2 SVGAGI. The CDR3 sequence: CASSYRAGNYGYTF. In DNA form, the CDR3 reads TGTGCCAGCAGTTACCGGGCCGGTAACTATGGCTACACCTTC.

This chain joins TRBV7-9 and TRBJ1-2, with TRBD1 matching 8 bases. The ends lost 4 bases at V and 6 bases at J; junction bases unmatched: 4. The CDR3 totals 13 residues. Germline V CDR1 and CDR2: SEHNR, FQNEAQ (reference sequence). CDR3 sequence: CASSSYRGNGYTF. CDR3 bases: TGTGCCAGCAGCTCTTACAGGGGGAATGGCTACACCTTC. The variable domain in full, with the rest retrieved from reference TRBV7-9 and TRBJ1-2, is DTGVSQNPRHKITKRGQNVTFRCDPISEHNRLYWYRQTLGQGPEFLTYFQNEAQLEKSRLLSDRFSAERPKGSFSTLEIQRTEQGDSAMYLCASSSYRGNGYTFGSGTRLTVV.

This clone was seen only once. The DNA for the CDR3 is TGTGCCTGGAGTGTACAGGAGCAGTTGGAGTACTTC. Translating gives CAWSVQEQLEYF. The chain has TRBV30 and TRBJ2-7; D possibly corresponds to TRBD1 (5 bases). CDR3 length equals 12 residues. Germline CDR1 GTSNPN, CDR2 SVGIG (reference sequence). Deletions cut 0 bases from V and 11 bases from J, with 14 bases between.

The chain carries TRBV7-9 and TRBJ1-6, with 7 bases fitting TRBD1. The CDR3 sequence is 13 residues long. The V segment lost 4 bases and the J segment 10 bases; nucleotides outside the gene matches: 4. Germline V gives CDR1 SEHNR, CDR2 FQNEAQ (reference sequence). CDR3 DNA sequence: TGTGCCAGCAGCTACATACAGGGGTCACCCCTCCACTTT. Residues: CASSYIQGSPLHF.

J is TRBJ2-3 and V is TRBV28; 9 nucleotides match TRBD1. From germline, CDR1 is MDHEN and CDR2 SYDVKM. Germline trimming cut 6 bases from V and 6 bases from J; bases unmatched to any gene: 22. This CDR3 has 19 residues. In DNA, the CDR3 is TGTGCCAGCAGCCCTACTCCGGGACAGGGATTAGGGAGGCGTGATACGCAGTATTTT. The encoded protein is CASSPTPGQGLGRRDTQYF.

A single count supports this clone. This chain links TRBV19 with TRBJ2-7, with 10 bases lining up with TRBD2. CDR3 length equals 14 residues. The germline gives CDR1 LNHDA, CDR2 SQIVND (reference sequence). The V and J ends lost 6 bases and 4 bases, in that order; junction bases with no gene match: 6. In nucleotides, the CDR3 is TGTGCCAGTAGGCAAGCGGGAGGGGGGTACGAGCAGTACTTC. As protein: CASRQAGGGYEQYF.

This clone was counted only a few times. V usage is TRBV29-1 and J usage is TRBJ2-5, with D possibly TRBD1 on 5 matching bases. The ends were cut back, 7 bases at V and 4 bases at J, with 13 bases in the middle. Germline CDR1 SQVTM, CDR2 ANQGSEA. CDR3 length equals 12 residues. The CDR3 nucleotides read TGCAGCGCCCGAAGGCAGGGAGAGACCCAGTACTTC. This codes for CSARRQGETQYF.

The chain combines TRBV18 with TRBJ2-1; 14 bases map to TRBD2. CDR3 length: 15 amino acids. Per germline, CDR1 KGHSH and CDR2 LQKENI. The V and J ends lost 4 bases and 5 bases, in that order; junction bases with no gene match: 1. CDR3 protein: CASSRGLAGDNEQFF. The CDR3 nucleotides are TGTGCCAGCTCACGGGGACTAGCGGGGGACAATGAGCAGTTCTTC.

The V and J genes are TRBV7-9 and TRBJ1-6, with D tentatively TRBD1 (5 bases). V lost 4 bases and J 7 bases, leaving 14 bases between the germline ends. This CDR3 is 15 amino acids long. The germline V gene encodes CDR1 SEHNR and CDR2 FQNEAQ (reference sequence). CDR3 DNA sequence: TGTGCCAGCAGCTGGGGCGGTCGGGGGAATTCACCCCTCCACTTT. It translates to CASSWGGRGNSPLHF.